What follows is one T cell receptor (beta chain) and its context. The antigen this receptor binds is unknown. No base-level quality is on record; no much larger clone is a single base apart. These data are taken from a study of radiotherapy plus CTLA-4 blockade in lung cancer (dated by TCRdb to between 2018 and 2020). Looking at the study overall: Among enrolled patients, around 18% had an objective response and 31% reached disease control. On the study overall, not on this receptor specifically: After treatment with radiotherapy and ipilimumab, TCR clones that came from tumors expanded in the peripheral blood. The strongest predictors of response, as reported, were early dynamic changes in blood T cell clones along with a rise in serum interferon-beta after radiation.

To prepare the library, the immunoSEQ multiplex PCR assay was applied. TCRdb re-hosts the immuneACCESS table, in-frame sequences only. Its copies lack some clones; in the studies checked, an unresolved V gene accounts for under half of them, and the cause for the rest is not known. The sample includes 75,000 to 80,000 clones, with approximately 86% observed a single time. Less than 0.9% of the sample is taken by the ten largest. CDR1 and CDR2 (SGHTA, FQGTGA) derive from the germline V gene. The CDR3 contains 15 residues, cysteine and phenylalanine counted. Only the CDR3 DNA is retained, 45 bases long and in frame from the first base. At the junction V is shortened by 5 bases and J by 5 bases, with 18 bases in between. Focal radiation therapy combined with CTLA-4 blockade (ipilimumab) was tested in patients with chemo-refractory metastatic non-small-cell lung cancer.

The receptor comes from a human donor with non-small cell lung cancer who had stable disease on radiotherapy plus ipilimumab. The chain uses TRBV7-3 and TRBJ1-1; TRBD1 could be the D gene, as 6 bases match. Sequences were derived from peripheral blood, sampled from a patient treated with radiotherapy plus ipilimumab. The CDR3: CASSRKQGTVTEAFF. The DNA is TGTGCCAGCAGCCGTAAACAGGGAACGGTAACTGAAGCTTTCTTT.